This TCR beta chain was retrieved from a study of blood T cells in healthy people across ages (dated by TCRdb to the mid-2010s). About the full investigation: In model experiments, roughly one uniquely barcoded TCR beta cDNA molecule per two T cells was captured by template switching. The study analyzed two additional independent replicas of 1 million unique cDNA reads from the same blood draw for two donors, one aged 18 to 30 and one aged 80 or older. The donors were divided into four age groups: young (average approximately 17 years), middle-aged (about 41), aged (about 61) and long-lived (roughly 82). To avoid experimental bias, donors of different ages were spread randomly across the sequencing lanes. Using deep sequencing normalized with unique cDNA molecular identifiers, the study measured how TCR beta repertoire diversity changes with age.

General findings and caveats noted by the study authors: Observed TCR beta diversity per million T cells fell roughly linearly with age, and a significant reduction was already apparent by age roughly 40. Because donor CMV infection status was unknown, age-related changes in expanded clonotypes were potentially confounded. Compared with the aged group, the long-lived group had more naive CD4+ T cells, fewer expanded clones and increased TCR diversity, a pattern suggesting age selection. Estimates of total diversity from one million sequenced T cells were regarded as lower bounds and underestimates. There was a strong correlation between observed TCR beta diversity and the percentage of naive T cells measured by flow cytometry. Because profiling used bulk unsorted PBMCs, naive and antigen-experienced compartments could not be compared conclusively.

From the cysteine up to the phenylalanine, the CDR3 has a length of 17 residues. Only the CDR3 portion is preserved as DNA: 51 bases, with reading frame beginning at the first base. Trimming accounts for 2 bases at V and 5 bases at J, while the number of junction bases matched to no gene is 11. From the germline V gene, CDR1 is KGHDR and CDR2 is SFDVKD. Library preparation employed 5' RACE. Instrument on record: Illumina HiSeq 2500. A second PCR of roughly 7 to 11 cycles was performed with a sample-barcoded 5' primer and a J-beta primer mix. A template-switch 5' adaptor carrying 12 random nucleotides introduced a unique molecular identifier onto each TCR beta cDNA molecule. At least 2.5 million CDR3-containing paired-end reads were obtained from each sample. First-strand cDNA was synthesized from all RNA with the Mint cDNA synthesis kit, primed by a TRBC-specific oligonucleotide. Following uracil-DNA glycosylase treatment, a first 18-cycle PCR with universal primers M1SS and BC2_uni_R was performed on all cDNA. In the source study's methods: Normalization of each sample was performed by random selection of 1 million high-quality reads, each carrying a distinct molecular identifier. Reads with shared molecular identifiers were discarded instead of being binned into consensus sequences. MiTCR, set to a Q25 quality threshold and the strictest error-elimination algorithm, was used for CDR3 identification, clonotype clustering and error correction. A nonparametric unseen species model with Euler transformation was used to estimate a lower bound on total TCR beta diversity. In-frame beta chains were kept once TCRdb had trimmed the public reads at Q25 with fastp and called clones with MiXCR. When rows share a CDR3 protein, they turn into one entry using the most common DNA and genes. TCRdb's processing, not the authors' own work, is the source of the V and J calls. This sample has about 730,000 distinct CDR3 sequences in its table, and around 46% of those were observed once. The ten top clones hold roughly 20% of the sample.

To note about this clonotype: Its antigen is still unknown. No much larger clone exists at a distance of one base, and base qualities are not known.

The roughly 39 donors, aged about 6 to 95 years, were systemically healthy Caucasian individuals from Russia. Each donor gave roughly 11 milliliters of peripheral blood, drawn into EDTA-treated Vacutainer tubes. Ficoll-Paque density-gradient centrifugation was used to isolate PBMCs, with at least 7 million per sample. Trizol reagent was used to extract total RNA from PBMCs, with at least 6 micrograms per sample. For every donor, an aliquot of PBMCs went through flow cytometry to measure the percentages of naive CD45RAhigh/CD27high T cells. Sequenced sample: blood. The chain is encoded by TRBV24-1 joined to TRBJ2-5, with 9 bases matching TRBD1. The source of this sequence is a woman aged 55 to 70 in good health. The CDR3 reads as follows: CATSDYHGQGNLETQYF. DNA sequence: TGTGCCACCAGTGATTACCATGGACAGGGGAATCTTGAGACCCAGTACTTC.